This T cell receptor (beta chain) was observed in a study of T cell responses to AZD1222 COVID-19 vaccine (dated by TCRdb to the early 2020s). General notes on the study: TCR sequencing was performed for roughly 240 trial participants, of whom around 200 were given two doses of AZD1222 and approximately 26 were given two doses of MenACWY control vaccine. Trial participants were enrolled by age into 18-55, 56-69 and 70-plus year subgroups, with approximately 150, 28 and 58 TCR-sequenced participants respectively. What the work shows at the level of the full study, not this receptor alone: Because no day 14 peak-response samples were available, the repertoires could be characterized only after the peak T cell response. Participants were mostly white British and included more females than males, and it was suggested by the authors that clonal diversity may have been underestimated. In the small 56-69-year group, the increase in depth fell short of significance, most likely because of low power. The whole spike protein was spanned by vaccine-associated CD4 TCRs, and dominant responses were seen in regions 160-218 and 743-854. Only six AZD1222 recipients were SARS-CoV-2 seropositive at baseline, limiting conclusions about previously exposed vaccinees. After two AZD1222 doses, both the breadth and the depth of spike-specific TCRs were significantly higher than at day 0 and than in MenACWY recipients. Epitopes outside the regions mutated in the B.1.351 and B.1.1.7 variants were reportedly recognized by nearly half of the unique spike-specific TCRs.

CDR1 and CDR2 were assigned from the germline V gene as SGHRS and YFSETQ. Inclusive of the bounding cysteine and phenylalanine, the CDR3 is 14 residues long. Of the read, only the CDR3 DNA is kept; its 42 bases are in frame from base 1. At the junction V is shortened by 4 bases and J by 2 bases, with 12 bases in between. A remark on this clone: It lacks a known antigen. Base qualities were left out, and no much larger clone turns up one base away.

The CDR3 regions of human TCRbeta chains were analyzed by immunosequencing. On the study's bioinformatics: TCRs in the repertoires were compared against a reference library of SARS-CoV-2-specific TCRs that had been generated with the MIRA antigen-specificity platform. Breadth was defined as the fraction of unique TCRs that were SARS-CoV-2-associated. Depth was defined as the fraction of total T cells that were SARS-CoV-2-associated. Using the MIRA data, every spike-specific TCR was mapped to the spike region that the TCR reacted to and assigned to either a CD4 or a CD8 class. Log10-transformed breadth and depth values were compared by one-way ANOVA with Sidak's multiple comparisons tests. TCRdb holds this immuneACCESS table with in-frame rearrangements only. Some clones are missing; in checked studies, unresolved V genes explain under half, and the rest has no known cause. D and trimming were read from the DNA, whereas the V and J calls and clone size are those reported in that table. The sample table lists about 150,000 clones, approximately 87% of them with a count of one. Jointly, the top ten make up 4.5% to 6% of the sample.

What this sample's time point label stands for: baseline before first vaccination. The treatment or condition tag for this specimen amounts to: meningococcal conjugate vaccine given as trial control. Vaccinee samples came from UK trials COV001 and COV002, including a single-blind randomized controlled phase 2/3 trial of AZD1222 (ChAdOx1 nCoV-19) in healthy adults. Trial participant PBMC samples were collected at day 0 and day 28 after the second dose for TCRbeta chain sequencing. This TCR came from an adult in good health. The rearrangement combines TRBV5-1 with TRBJ1-1; the D gene lacks a confident call. The source was peripheral blood, collected on day 0 of MenACWY control vaccination. The CDR3 region: CASSVSQTNTEAFF. In nucleotides, the sequence is TGCGCCAGCAGCGTGAGCCAGACTAACACTGAAGCTTTCTTT.